These T cell receptor beta chains were read from a single sample in a study of T cells after yellow fever vaccination. TCRdb processed the 5' RACE reads anew with MiXCR; each CDR3 protein has one entry. Of some 320,000 distinct CDR3 sequences in the sample, around 10% are singletons; the top ten hold about 3%. The sequences come from CD4+ T cells sorted from PBMCs, collected 5 days after the yellow fever booster vaccination. The source of these receptors is a man aged 18 to 29 who received the YFV17D yellow fever vaccine. Each CDR3 is given with its conserved first and last residue. The D gene is left open where the match is weak. The size of a clone is reported for some rows only, either as once, few or many, or as a class for expanded clones.

j_call d_call clone_size v_call cdr3_aa cdr3_nt
TRBJ1-1 TRBD1 few TRBV18 CASSPWTGDVIEAFF TGTGCCAGCTCACCATGGACAGGGGATGTCATAGAAGCTTTCTTT
TRBJ1-1 NA NA TRBV29-1 CSVTTNTEAFF TGCAGCGTTACTACGAACACTGAAGCTTTCTTT
TRBJ1-2 TRBD1 few TRBV6-6 CASSPPDRGHGYTF TGTGCCAGCAGTCCCCCGGACAGGGGCCACGGCTACACCTTC
TRBJ1-4 TRBD1 few TRBV6-6 CASSYPGGTNEKLFF TGTGCCAGCAGTTACCCAGGGGGAACTAATGAAAAACTGTTTTTT
TRBJ2-5 NA many TRBV20-1 CSAEVRVETQYF TGCAGTGCCGAGGTCCGGGTAGAGACCCAGTACTTC
TRBJ1-5 TRBD1 few TRBV30 CACSPGQGHQPQHF TGTGCCTGTTCCCCGGGACAGGGACATCAGCCCCAGCATTTT
TRBJ1-1 NA few TRBV28 CASSFGGSYQIAFF TGTGCCAGCAGTTTCGGGGGCAGCTACCAGATAGCTTTCTTT
TRBJ2-3 TRBD2 NA TRBV2 CASSRRTSGAYTQYF TGTGCCAGCAGCAGGAGGACTAGCGGAGCTTATACGCAGTATTTT
TRBJ2-3 NA NA TRBV20-1 CSADEGGTDTQYF TGCAGTGCTGACGAGGGGGGGACAGATACGCAGTATTTT
TRBJ2-3 NA few TRBV27 CASSLGVRGQMVDTQYF TGTGCCAGCAGTTTAGGAGTCCGGGGCCAAATGGTAGATACGCAGTATTTT
TRBJ2-1 TRBD1 few TRBV29-1 CSVVTGGPNEQFF TGCAGCGTTGTGACAGGGGGGCCGAATGAGCAGTTCTTC
TRBJ2-3 TRBD2 NA TRBV14 CASSQALAGTDTQYF TGTGCCAGCAGCCAAGCGCTAGCGGGAACAGATACGCAGTATTTT
TRBJ2-7 NA NA TRBV7-9 CASSPAGGVSEQYF TGTGCCAGCAGCCCAGCCGGGGGCGTGAGCGAGCAGTACTTC
TRBJ1-1 NA few TRBV4-1 CASSQVLRAVNTEAFF TGCGCCAGCAGCCAGGTGCTCAGGGCCGTGAACACTGAAGCTTTCTTT
TRBJ2-7 NA few TRBV4-1 CASGHGASKRGYEQYF TGCGCCAGTGGACACGGCGCATCAAAAAGGGGTTACGAGCAGTACTTC
TRBJ2-3 NA few TRBV20-1 CSARDPGTSTDTQYF TGCAGTGCTAGAGATCCTGGGACTAGCACAGATACGCAGTATTTT
TRBJ2-6 NA few TRBV12-3/TRBV12-4 CASSNFGSGANVLTF TGTGCCAGCAGCAATTTTGGCTCTGGGGCCAACGTCCTGACTTTC
TRBJ2-1 TRBD2 many TRBV10-3 CAISESRGGYNEQFF TGTGCCATCAGTGAGAGTCGGGGGGGTTACAATGAGCAGTTCTTC
TRBJ1-2 NA NA TRBV3-1 CASSHWGRLTGYTF TGTGCCAGCAGCCACTGGGGGCGCTTAACTGGCTACACCTTC
TRBJ1-1 NA few TRBV29-1 CSVSRALDTEAFF TGCAGCGTTTCTCGTGCTTTGGACACTGAAGCTTTCTTT
TRBJ1-6 NA NA TRBV7-9 CASNTGARSSPLHF TGTGCCAGCAACACCGGGGCGCGATCTTCACCCCTCCACTTT
TRBJ1-5 TRBD1 NA TRBV18 CASSPSLGTGGNQPQHF TGTGCCAGCTCACCTAGCCTCGGGACAGGGGGCAATCAGCCCCAGCATTTT
TRBJ2-6 TRBD1 NA TRBV2 CASSPDRVGSGANVLTF TGTGCCAGCAGTCCCGACAGGGTAGGGTCTGGGGCCAACGTCCTGACTTTC
TRBJ1-1 NA few TRBV4-1 CASSQVAGGDVAFF TGCGCCAGCAGCCAAGTGGCGGGTGGGGACGTGGCTTTCTTT
TRBJ1-1 NA few TRBV12-3/TRBV12-4 CASTLGLQATEAFF TGTGCCAGCACCCTAGGCCTACAGGCCACTGAAGCTTTCTTT
TRBJ1-1 TRBD1 NA TRBV18 CASSPGTGGGNTEAFF TGTGCCAGCTCACCAGGGACAGGGGGCGGGAACACTGAAGCTTTCTTT
TRBJ2-7 TRBD2 NA TRBV5-4 CASSTLAGMYEQYF TGTGCCAGCAGCACACTAGCGGGGATGTACGAGCAGTACTTC
TRBJ1-6 TRBD1 NA TRBV6-5 CASSYSMTGGVNSPLHF TGTGCCAGCAGTTACTCTATGACAGGGGGCGTCAATTCACCCCTCCACTTT
TRBJ2-7 NA few TRBV2 CASSDSDGPFYEQYF TGTGCCAGCAGCGATTCGGACGGACCTTTCTACGAGCAGTACTTC
TRBJ2-5 TRBD1 many TRBV5-4 CASSADRGWETQYF TGTGCCAGCAGCGCCGACAGGGGATGGGAGACCCAGTACTTC
TRBJ1-1 TRBD1 few TRBV20-1 CSARGDSLNTEAFF TGCAGTGCTAGAGGGGACAGCCTGAACACTGAAGCTTTCTTT
TRBJ1-5 NA few TRBV7-2 CASSLGSRQTNQPQHF TGTGCCAGCAGCTTAGGGAGCCGACAGACGAATCAGCCCCAGCATTTT
TRBJ1-4 NA NA TRBV5-1 CASSAGTLLRREKLFF TGCGCCAGCAGCGCGGGAACGCTCCTCCGGCGGGAAAAACTGTTTTTT
TRBJ1-1 TRBD1 NA TRBV12-3/TRBV12-4 CASISGGGSTEAFF TGTGCCAGCATTTCAGGGGGCGGGAGCACTGAAGCTTTCTTT
TRBJ1-5 NA NA TRBV6-2/TRBV6-3 CASRGSGGSNQPQHF TGTGCCAGCAGGGGGTCGGGGGGCAGTAATCAGCCCCAGCATTTT
TRBJ1-1 NA NA TRBV4-3 CASSLKGGTEAFF TGCGCCAGCAGCCTCAAGGGGGGCACTGAAGCTTTCTTT
TRBJ2-3 TRBD2 NA TRBV6-6 CASSLGGLARTDTQYF TGTGCCAGCAGCCTAGGTGGACTAGCTCGCACAGATACGCAGTATTTT